The clone carrying this TCR beta chain was detected only once. These data belong to a study of glioma-infiltrating T cells after dendritic cell vaccination. About the research overall: At biweekly intervals, patients got three intradermal dendritic cell vaccine injections.

Time point in this sample: after dendritic cell vaccination, including at tumor progression/relapse. PBMC sampling occurred before vaccination, two weeks after the third dose, and at progression. The CDR3 consists of 15 residues. Trimming removed 0 bases at V and 5 bases at J, with 15 bases between. Germline values: CDR1 SGDLS, CDR2 YYNGEE. The primer mix had 60 V beta and 13 J beta primers. TCRdb keeps only in-frame clones here, not all; method: immunoSEQ multiplex PCR. The table includes approximately 92,000 clones, 80% detected once. Here the sequenced sample was blood, taken after dendritic cell vaccination. The chain carries TRBV9 and TRBJ2-7; maybe TRBD1 (5 bases). The receptor comes from a human donor with glioblastoma. The CDR3 nucleotides are TGTGCCAGCAGCGTAGCCGGGCAGGGATACAACGAGCAGTACTTC. Its translation: CASSVAGQGYNEQYF.